What follows describes a single T cell receptor (beta chain). This CDR3 is missing its conserved last phenylalanine or tryptophan, likely due to a read error. The DNA is omitted, as the CDR3 cannot be located on it reliably, and the CDR3 follows TCRdb's listing. TCRdb re-called the PCR reads with MiXCR, one entry per CDR3 protein. The table lists approximately 10,000 distinct CDR3 sequences, under 60% of them singletons, with 15% to 20% in the top ten. The CDR3 is 14 amino acids in total, end residues counted. Germline CDR1 and CDR2: SGHTA and FQGNSA. The data were taken from a study of tumor-infiltrating lymphocytes in oesophageal squamous cell carcinoma.

Material: esophageal tumor tissue. The clonotype comes from a female donor with esophageal squamous cell carcinoma. The chain couples TRBV7-2 to TRBJ2-5; TRBD2, as called in the table, went unchecked against the DNA. The chain's CDR3 is CASSTRLAGFWSSL.